This T cell receptor beta chain appears in the sequencing data of a study of blood T cell repertoires in COVID-19. Study overall: T cells, B-cell-depleted T cells, or PBMCs provided the cDNA or gDNA that served as material.

CDR1 SGHVS and CDR2 FQNEAQ come from the germline V gene. V was clipped by 5 bases and J by 2 bases, with 22 bases between them. The CDR3 length is 17 residues. As originally analysed: Researchers report that nucleated cell counts were estimated from reference gene primer amplification. The table came from immunoSEQ multiplex PCR; TCRdb's copy has only in-frame clones and leaves some out. Clone size and V and J calls were adopted from that table, with D and trimming inferred from the DNA. The sample has some 50,000 clones; around nine tenths are singletons. V is TRBV7-8 and J is TRBJ2-7; D call uncertain. The sequence derives from a middle-aged man with acute or convalescent COVID-19. Sequences were obtained from peripheral blood. CDR3 in DNA: TGTGCCAGCAGCCCAGCCCCCGCGACTTACGCAACCTACGAGCAGTACTTC. Its protein is CASSPAPATYATYEQYF.